This T cell receptor beta chain was identified during a study of blood T cell repertoires in COVID-19. The CDR3 runs 14 residues. Germline V CDR1 and CDR2: MGHDK, SYGVNS. V lost 2 bases and J 1 base, leaving 8 bases between the germline ends. The assay was immunoSEQ multiplex PCR, and TCRdb's table has in-frame clones only and misses some. The table records 250,000 to 350,000 clones, approximately 89% of them present only once. This receptor was identified in a woman aged 55-70 years with acute or convalescent COVID-19. The chain uses TRBV25-1 and TRBJ1-1; maybe TRBD1 (5 bases). Sequencing was done on a sample of peripheral blood. CDR3 sequence: CASSEPGPNTEAFF. The CDR3 DNA follows: TGTGCCAGCAGTGAACCAGGGCCGAACACTGAAGCTTTCTTT.